The source of this T cell receptor beta chain is a study of shared clonotypes between healthy human individuals. About the research overall: Donor ages ranged 18 to 49 years: two women, a few men.

Nashville, Tennessee was home to all donors, each a Caucasian adult. Into CD45RA+ naive and CD45RA-negative memory subsets, the CD4+ cells were split. Repertoires were generated with immunoSEQ multiplex PCR, while TCRdb's copy carries only in-frame clones and drops some. In the table there are some 2,500,000 clones, 93% of which are singletons. J lost 5 bases, V lost 3 bases, and 6 bases had no gene match. CDR3 length equals 15 residues. Germline CDR1 KGHSH, CDR2 LQKENI. This clone was observed a single time. Its antigen is as yet unknown. Study-level results: Researchers sampled only blood; tissue repertoires likely differ.

V is TRBV18 and J is TRBJ1-5; 8 nucleotides agree with TRBD1. Sequencing used naive CD4+ T cells from PBMCs. Regarding subset: CD45RA+ positively selected. This clonotype was obtained from a man between 18 and 35 years old in good health. Some clones in this sample may be carry-over from other donors' samples. The CDR3 sequence: CASSPWTGMDQPQHF. CDR3 DNA: TGTGCCAGCTCACCCTGGACAGGGATGGATCAGCCCCAGCATTTT.